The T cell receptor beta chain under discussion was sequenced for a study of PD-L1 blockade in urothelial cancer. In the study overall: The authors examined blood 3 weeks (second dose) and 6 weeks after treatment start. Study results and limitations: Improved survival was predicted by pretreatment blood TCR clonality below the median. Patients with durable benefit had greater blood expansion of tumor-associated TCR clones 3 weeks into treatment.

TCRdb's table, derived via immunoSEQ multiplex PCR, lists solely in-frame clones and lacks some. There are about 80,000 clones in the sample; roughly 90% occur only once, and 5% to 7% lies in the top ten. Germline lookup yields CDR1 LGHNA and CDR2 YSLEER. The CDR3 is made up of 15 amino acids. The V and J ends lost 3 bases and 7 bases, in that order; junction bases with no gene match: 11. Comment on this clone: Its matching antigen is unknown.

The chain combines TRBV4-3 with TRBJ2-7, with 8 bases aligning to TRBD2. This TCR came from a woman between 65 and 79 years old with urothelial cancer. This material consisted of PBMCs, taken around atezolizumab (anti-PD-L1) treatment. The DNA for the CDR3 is TGCGCCAGCAGCCATTCCCAGCGGGGGTGGGGGGAGCAGTACTTC. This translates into CASSHSQRGWGEQYF.